The clone carrying this TCR beta chain was counted ten times or more. Its antigen is not known. The sample is drawn from a study of identical twins. The germline V gene has CDR1 SGHVS and CDR2 FQNEAQ. This CDR3 has 18 residues. The V and J ends lost 4 bases and 0 bases respectively, with 16 bases between them. After template switching added a universal primer site, the resulting cDNA carried unique molecular identifiers. Via MiXCR, TCRdb re-called the 5' RACE reads, giving one row per CDR3 protein. Here the sample spans approximately 670,000 distinct CDR3 sequences, 5.5% to 6.5% being singletons. Findings and limits, study-wide: Recombination models fit unrelated individuals' TCR alpha sharing but underestimated twins'.

The chain couples TRBV7-8 to TRBJ2-6; maybe TRBD2 (5 bases). Sequenced material: naive T cells sorted from blood. The receptor comes from a man between 18 and 29 years old in good health. The CDR3 reads CASSSRTFLISGANVLTF. CDR3 bases: TGTGCCAGCAGCTCGAGGACTTTTCTGATCTCTGGGGCCAACGTCCTGACTTTC. Variable domain in full (rest from reference TRBV7-8 and TRBJ2-6): GAGVSQSPRYKVAKRGQDVALRCDPISGHVSLFWYQQALGQGPEFLTYFQNEAQLDKSGLPSDRFFAERPEGSVSTLKIQRTQQEDSAVYLCASSSRTFLISGANVLTFGAGSRLTVL.